This T cell receptor beta chain was recovered during a study of cytomegalovirus exposure and HLA in healthy donors. Findings and caveats of the study: Some V segments, TRBV6-2 and TRBV6-3 among them, were indistinguishable and were therefore excluded. Per a prior analysis, the majority of TCR beta V segments were productive roughly 87% or roughly 30% of the time. When analyzed later, the rates of TCR association showed variation by HLA locus, with DRB1 the most and HLA-C the fewest. In presence/absence analyses, roughly uniform sequencing depth across donors was assumed.

The CDR3 has 14 amino acids. Germline values: CDR1 SEHNR, CDR2 FQNEAQ (reference sequence). The study ran its PCR with 60 Vbeta and 13 Jbeta primers. Some clones are missing from TCRdb's copy, which holds only in-frame ones; the method was immunoSEQ multiplex PCR. The repertoire has roughly 150,000 clones, approximately 80% of them found once; the top ten carry roughly 1.5%. Regarding this clone: Its matching antigen is unknown. A read error may account for a junction end that differs from germline.

This clonotype was obtained from a woman aged 18-35 years in good health and CMV-seronegative. The sample consisted of PBMCs. The rearrangement uses TRBV7-9 and TRBJ2-7; maybe TRBD2 (7 bases). CDR3 bases: TGTTCCAGCAGCTTAGAGGGAGGGGGCTACGAGCAGTACTTC. This sequence encodes CSSSLEGGGYEQYF.